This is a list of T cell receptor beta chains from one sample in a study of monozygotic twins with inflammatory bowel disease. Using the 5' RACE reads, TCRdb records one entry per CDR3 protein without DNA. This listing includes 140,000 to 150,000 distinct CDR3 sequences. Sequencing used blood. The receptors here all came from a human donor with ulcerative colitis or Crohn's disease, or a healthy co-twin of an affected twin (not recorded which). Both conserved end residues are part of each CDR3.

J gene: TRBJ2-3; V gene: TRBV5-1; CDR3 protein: CASSPEDREDGADTQYF
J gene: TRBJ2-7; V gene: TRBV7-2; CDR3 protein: CASSPEVLYEQYF
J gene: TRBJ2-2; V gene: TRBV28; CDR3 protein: CASSPRPARELFF
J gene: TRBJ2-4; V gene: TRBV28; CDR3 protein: CASSSVLAKNIQYF
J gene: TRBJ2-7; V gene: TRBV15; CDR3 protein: CATSSSRDRFSYEQYF
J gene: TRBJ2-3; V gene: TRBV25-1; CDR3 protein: CASSDHRGGLAGEKDTQYF
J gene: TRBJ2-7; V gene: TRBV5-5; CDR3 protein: CASSRSDSQPYEQYF
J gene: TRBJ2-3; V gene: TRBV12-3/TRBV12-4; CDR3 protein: CASSFQGQGFADTQYF
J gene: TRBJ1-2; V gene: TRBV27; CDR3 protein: CASSSYSPNYGYTF
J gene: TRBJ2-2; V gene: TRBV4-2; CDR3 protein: CASSQDRGIGPGELFF
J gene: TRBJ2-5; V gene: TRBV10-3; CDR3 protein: CAISYSEETQYF
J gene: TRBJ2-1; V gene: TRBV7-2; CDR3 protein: CASSWKRREQFF
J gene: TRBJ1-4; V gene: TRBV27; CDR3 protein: CASSSLRAATNEKLFF
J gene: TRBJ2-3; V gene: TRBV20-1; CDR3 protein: CSARDPQGYTQYF
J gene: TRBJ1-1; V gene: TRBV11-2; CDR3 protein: CASSLTGRAGGTEAFF
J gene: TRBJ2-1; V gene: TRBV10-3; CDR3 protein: CAISDASKTYNEQFF
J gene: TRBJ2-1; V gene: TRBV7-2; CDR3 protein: CASSLTPLGGANEQFF
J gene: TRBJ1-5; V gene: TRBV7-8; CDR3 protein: CASSSGTGAYQPQHF
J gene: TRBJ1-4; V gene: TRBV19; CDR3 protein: CASSTGITTNEKLFF
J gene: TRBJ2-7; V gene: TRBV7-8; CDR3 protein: CASSMGQSYEQYF
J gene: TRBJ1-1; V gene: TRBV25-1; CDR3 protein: CASSEYRQGWGNTEAFF
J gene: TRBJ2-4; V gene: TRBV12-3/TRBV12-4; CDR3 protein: CASSPGTGGAMRTKNIHF
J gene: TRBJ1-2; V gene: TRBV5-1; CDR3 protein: CASSLEQGNREGYTF
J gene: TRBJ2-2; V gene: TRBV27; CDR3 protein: CASSLRVARAGELFF
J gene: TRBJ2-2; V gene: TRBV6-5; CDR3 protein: CASSYSRRGELFF
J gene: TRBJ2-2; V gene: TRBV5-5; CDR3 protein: CASSLAPQGTTGELFF
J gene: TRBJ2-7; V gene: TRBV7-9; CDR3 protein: CASSSTLAGGPEGQYF
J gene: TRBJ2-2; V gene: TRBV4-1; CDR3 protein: CASSQEGGNTGELFF
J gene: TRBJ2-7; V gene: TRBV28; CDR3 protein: CASSLTSAGSYEQYF
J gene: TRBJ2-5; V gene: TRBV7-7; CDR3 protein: CASSSYMRETQYF
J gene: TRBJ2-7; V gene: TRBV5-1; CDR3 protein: CASSFGQGSGEQYF
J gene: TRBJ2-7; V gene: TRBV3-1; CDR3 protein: CASSPGRNYEQYF